The 10 T cell receptor beta chains below come from one sample, sequenced in a study of shared clonotypes between healthy human individuals (dated by TCRdb to about 2020). CD8 naive samples consisted of CD45RO-negative cells that were positively selected for CCR7, yielding a CD45RA+CCR7+ population without TemRA cells. The library was prepared using the immunoSEQ multiplex PCR assay. TCRdb stores this immuneACCESS table with in-frame sequences only. Part of the clones is absent; in the studies checked, under half of the shortfall reflects unresolved V genes, and no reason is known for the rest. The sample table shows more than 2 million clones, and roughly 93% are seen once. Roughly 1.7% of the sample is taken by the ten largest. The material sequenced was naive CD8+ T cells from PBMCs. Taken with the paper, the label for cell subset or site translates to: CD45RA+CCR7+. These receptors were taken from a man younger than 35 in good health. Some clones in this sample may be carry-over from other donors' samples.

V gene TRBV9 combines with J gene TRBJ2-7; 12 bases are shared with TRBD2. This CDR3 comprises 16 residues. Unmatched junction bases numbered 8, after V lost 3 bases and J lost 4 bases. Germline CDR1 reads SGDLS; CDR2 reads YYNGEE. The CDR3 DNA reads as TGTGCCAGCAGCGCCGGAGGACTAGCGGGGCCATACGAGCAGTACTTC. The encoded protein is CASSAGGLAGPYEQYF.

The rearrangement joins TRBV11-2 to TRBJ2-7; 8 nucleotides match TRBD1. Trimming removed 5 bases from V and 4 bases from J; junction bases left unmatched: 7. Germline V gene lookup returns CDR1 SGHAT and CDR2 FQNNGV. The CDR3 is made up of 14 amino acids. This CDR3 is CASSRGQVGYEQYF. CDR3 in DNA: TGTGCCAGCAGCCGGGGACAGGTGGGTTACGAGCAGTACTTC.

The V call is TRBV5-1, the J call TRBJ2-3, with D tentatively TRBD2 (8 bases). The CDR3 has 15 residues. Trimming left V 4 bases short and J 3 bases short, with 15 bases between. Per the germline V gene, CDR1 is SGHRS and CDR2 is YFSETQ. CDR3 nucleotide sequence: TGCGCCAGCAGCCTGGGACAGCGGGGGACAGATACGCAGTATTTT. This encodes CASSLGQRGTDTQYF.

The gene calls are TRBV19 and TRBJ2-1, with unresolved D. Germline-derived CDR1 and CDR2 are LNHDA and SQIVND (reference sequence). Trimming stripped 6 bases from V and 7 bases from J, with 13 bases between. The CDR3 is 13 residues long. CDR3: CASSSNVANEQFF. The CDR3 coding sequence is TGTGCCAGTAGCTCCAACGTAGCAAATGAGCAGTTCTTC.

Only a few counts were recorded for this clone. The CDR3 bases are TGTGCCACTTGGGACAGAGAGTTCACTGAAGCTTTCTTT. This encodes CATWDREFTEAFF. This chain joins TRBV15 and TRBJ1-1, with TRBD1 matching 7 bases. There are 13 residues in the CDR3. In germline, CDR1 is LNHNV, CDR2 YYDKDF (reference sequence). V shed 9 bases and J 4 bases; nucleotides not matched to a gene: 8.

Remarks on this clone: Other DNA sequences from this sample encode an identical CDR3 as well. V is TRBV28 and J is TRBJ2-7; no clear D. This CDR3 contains 12 residues. Germline values: CDR1 MDHEN, CDR2 SYDVKM. Trimming took off 2 bases at V and 4 bases at J, with 6 bases between the two ends. The CDR3 region is CASSLIRYEQYF. The DNA of the CDR3 is TGTGCCAGCAGTTTAATAAGGTACGAGCAGTACTTC.

The chain uses TRBV27 and TRBJ2-3; 10 bases fit TRBD1. There are 14 residues in the CDR3. V gave up 6 bases and J gave up 6 bases; unmatched junction bases: 6. The germline V gene has CDR1 MNHEY and CDR2 SMNVEV (reference sequence). The CDR3, as DNA: TGTGCCAGCAGGGACAGGGGGGGGCCTGATACGCAGTATTTT. Protein: CASRDRGGPDTQYF.

In the case of this clone: The sample has other DNA sequences that encode this CDR3 too. The rearrangement joins TRBV9 to TRBJ1-2, with TRBD1 as a possible D gene (5 bases). The CDR3 runs to 15 residues. The germline V and J ends were trimmed by 2 bases and 0 bases, with 11 bases remaining between them. Germline V lookup: CDR1 SGDLS, CDR2 YYNGEE. The CDR3 bases are TGTGCCAGCAGCGTGTCAGGGACTACTAACTATGGCTACACCTTC. This gives the protein CASSVSGTTNYGYTF.

The chain couples TRBV6-5 to TRBJ2-1; 8 bases fit TRBD2. V gave up 6 bases and J gave up 3 bases; unmatched junction bases: 7. Per the germline V gene, CDR1 is MNHEY and CDR2 is SVGAGI. The CDR3 spans 15 residues. The CDR3 spells CASRPSGRVYNEQFF. The CDR3 region has the DNA TGTGCCAGCAGACCCAGCGGGAGAGTCTACAATGAGCAGTTCTTC.

Turning to this clone: This sample also contains other DNA sequences that code for the same CDR3. This chain connects TRBV29-1 to TRBJ2-1; a weak D match, TRBD1 (5 bases). V dropped 4 bases and J dropped 0 bases, with 10 bases sitting between them. Germline V CDR1 and CDR2: SQVTM, ANQGSEA. The CDR3 is made up of 14 amino acids. In DNA form, the CDR3 reads TGCAGCGTTGGGGGCGGCAGCTCCTACAATGAGCAGTTCTTC. It encodes CSVGGGSSYNEQFF.